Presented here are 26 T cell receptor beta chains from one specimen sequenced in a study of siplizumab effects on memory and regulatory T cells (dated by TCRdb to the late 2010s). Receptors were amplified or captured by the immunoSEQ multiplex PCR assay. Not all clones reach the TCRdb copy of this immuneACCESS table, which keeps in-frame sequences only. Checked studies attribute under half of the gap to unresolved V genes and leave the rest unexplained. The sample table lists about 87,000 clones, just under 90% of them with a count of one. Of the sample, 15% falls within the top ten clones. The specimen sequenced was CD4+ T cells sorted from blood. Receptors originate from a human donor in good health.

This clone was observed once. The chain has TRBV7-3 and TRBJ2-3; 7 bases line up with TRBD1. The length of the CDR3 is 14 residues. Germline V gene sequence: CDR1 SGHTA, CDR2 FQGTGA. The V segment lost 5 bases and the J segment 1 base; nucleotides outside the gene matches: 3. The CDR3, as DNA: TGTGCCAGCAGCCCCGGGACAGGCACAGATACGCAGTATTTT. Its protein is CASSPGTGTDTQYF.

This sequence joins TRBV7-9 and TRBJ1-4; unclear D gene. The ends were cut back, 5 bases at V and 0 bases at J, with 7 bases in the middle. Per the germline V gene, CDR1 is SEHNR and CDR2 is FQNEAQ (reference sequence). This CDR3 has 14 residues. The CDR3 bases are TGTGCCAGCAGCCAAGGGCCAACTAATGAAAAACTGTTTTTT. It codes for CASSQGPTNEKLFF.

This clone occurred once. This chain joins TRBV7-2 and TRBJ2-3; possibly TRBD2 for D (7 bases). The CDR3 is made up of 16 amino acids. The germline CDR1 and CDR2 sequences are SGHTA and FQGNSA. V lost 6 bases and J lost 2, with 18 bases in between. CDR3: CASRPRGAFITDTQYF. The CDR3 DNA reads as TGTGCCAGCAGACCTCGGGGGGCCTTTATCACAGATACGCAGTATTTT.

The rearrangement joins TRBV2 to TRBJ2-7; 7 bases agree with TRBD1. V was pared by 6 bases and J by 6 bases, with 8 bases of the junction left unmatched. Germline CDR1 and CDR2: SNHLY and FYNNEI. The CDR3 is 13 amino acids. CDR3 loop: CASRTGSSSEQYF. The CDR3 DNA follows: TGTGCCAGCAGGACAGGGTCTTCATCCGAGCAGTACTTC.

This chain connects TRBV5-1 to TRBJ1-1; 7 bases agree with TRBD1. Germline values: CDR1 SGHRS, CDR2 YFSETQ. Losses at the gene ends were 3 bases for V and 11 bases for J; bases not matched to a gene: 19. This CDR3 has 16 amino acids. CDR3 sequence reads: CASSSLGPNTGEGAFF. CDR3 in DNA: TGCGCCAGCAGCTCTTTGGGCCCTAATACAGGGGAAGGTGCTTTCTTT.

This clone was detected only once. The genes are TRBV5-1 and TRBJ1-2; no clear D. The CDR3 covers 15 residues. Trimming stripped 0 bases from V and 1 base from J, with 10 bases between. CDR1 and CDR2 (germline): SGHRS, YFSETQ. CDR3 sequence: CASSLARVFNYGYTF. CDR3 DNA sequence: TGCGCCAGCAGCTTGGCACGGGTTTTTAACTATGGCTACACCTTC.

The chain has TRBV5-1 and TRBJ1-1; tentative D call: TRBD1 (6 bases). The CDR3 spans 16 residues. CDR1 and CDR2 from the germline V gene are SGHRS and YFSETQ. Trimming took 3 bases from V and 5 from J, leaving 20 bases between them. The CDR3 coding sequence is TGCGCCAGCAGCTGGGGACACGGGAGTCAGGGAACTGAAGCTTTCTTT. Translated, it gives CASSWGHGSQGTEAFF.

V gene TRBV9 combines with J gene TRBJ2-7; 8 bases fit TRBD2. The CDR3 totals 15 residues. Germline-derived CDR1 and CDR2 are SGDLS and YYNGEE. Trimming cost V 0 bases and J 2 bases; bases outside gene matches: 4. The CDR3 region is CASSVAAGAPYEQYF. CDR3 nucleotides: TGTGCCAGCAGCGTAGCAGCGGGAGCCCCCTACGAGCAGTACTTC.

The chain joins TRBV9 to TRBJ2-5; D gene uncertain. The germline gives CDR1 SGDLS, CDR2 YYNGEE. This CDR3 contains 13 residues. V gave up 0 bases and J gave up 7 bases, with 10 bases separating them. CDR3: CASSVVETGTQYF. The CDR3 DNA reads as TGTGCCAGCAGCGTAGTAGAGACGGGGACCCAGTACTTC.

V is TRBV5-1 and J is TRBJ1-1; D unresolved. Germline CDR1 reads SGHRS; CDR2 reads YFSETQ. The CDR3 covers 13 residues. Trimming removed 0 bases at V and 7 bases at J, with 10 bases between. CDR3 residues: CASSLERSGEAFF. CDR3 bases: TGCGCCAGCAGCTTGGAGCGGAGCGGTGAAGCTTTCTTT.

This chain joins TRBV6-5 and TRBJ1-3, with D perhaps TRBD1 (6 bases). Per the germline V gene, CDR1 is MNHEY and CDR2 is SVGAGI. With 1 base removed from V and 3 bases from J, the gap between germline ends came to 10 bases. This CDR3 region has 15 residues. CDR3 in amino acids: CASSYLGASGNTIYF. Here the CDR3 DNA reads TGTGCCAGCAGTTACTTGGGGGCGAGTGGAAACACCATATATTTT.

In DNA form, the CDR3 reads TGTGCCAGCAGCCTCGAGACAGGGAGCAATCAGCCCCAGCATTTT. It is translated as CASSLETGSNQPQHF. The chain combines TRBV7-3 with TRBJ1-5, with 7 bases fitting TRBD1. This CDR3 comprises 15 residues. Unmatched junction bases numbered 5, after V lost 5 bases and J lost 1 base. CDR1 and CDR2 (germline): SGHTA, FQGTGA.

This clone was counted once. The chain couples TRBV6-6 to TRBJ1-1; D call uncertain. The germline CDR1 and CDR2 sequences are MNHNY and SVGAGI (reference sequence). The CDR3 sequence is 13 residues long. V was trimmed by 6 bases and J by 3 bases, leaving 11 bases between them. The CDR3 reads CASRNSVYTEAFF. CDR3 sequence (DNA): TGTGCCAGCAGGAACAGCGTCTACACTGAAGCTTTCTTT.

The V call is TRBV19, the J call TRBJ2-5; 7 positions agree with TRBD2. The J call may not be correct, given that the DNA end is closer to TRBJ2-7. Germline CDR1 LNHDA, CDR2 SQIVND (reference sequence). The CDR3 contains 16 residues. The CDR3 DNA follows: TGTGCCAGTAGTATAGATCCGGCGGGAGTGTACCACGAGCAGTACTTC. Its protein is CASSIDPAGVYHEQYF.

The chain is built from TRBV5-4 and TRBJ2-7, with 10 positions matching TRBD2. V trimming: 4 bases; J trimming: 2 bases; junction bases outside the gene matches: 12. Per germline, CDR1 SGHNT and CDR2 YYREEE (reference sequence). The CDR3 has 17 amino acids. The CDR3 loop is CASSLILTSGPPYEQYF. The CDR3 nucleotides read TGTGCCAGCAGCCTTATCTTGACTAGCGGGCCCCCCTACGAGCAGTACTTC.

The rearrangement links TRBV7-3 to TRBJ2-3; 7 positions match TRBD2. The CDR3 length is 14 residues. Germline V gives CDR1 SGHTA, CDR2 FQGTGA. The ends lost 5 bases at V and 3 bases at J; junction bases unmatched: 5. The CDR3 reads CASSQRTRTDTQYF. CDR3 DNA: TGTGCCAGCAGCCAGCGGACTAGAACAGATACGCAGTATTTT. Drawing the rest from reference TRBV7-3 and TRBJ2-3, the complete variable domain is GAGVSQTPSNKVTEKGKYVELRCDPISGHTALYWYRQSLGQGPEFLIYFQGTGAADDSGLPNDRFFAVRPEGSVSTLKIQRTERGDSAVYLCASSQRTRTDTQYFGPGTRLTVL.

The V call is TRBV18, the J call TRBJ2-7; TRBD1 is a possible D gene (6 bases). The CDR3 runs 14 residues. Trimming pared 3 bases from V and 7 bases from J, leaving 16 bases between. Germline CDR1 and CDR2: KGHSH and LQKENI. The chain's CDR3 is CASSPLQGVEEQYF. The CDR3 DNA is TGTGCCAGCTCACCGTTACAGGGTGTTGAAGAGCAGTACTTC.

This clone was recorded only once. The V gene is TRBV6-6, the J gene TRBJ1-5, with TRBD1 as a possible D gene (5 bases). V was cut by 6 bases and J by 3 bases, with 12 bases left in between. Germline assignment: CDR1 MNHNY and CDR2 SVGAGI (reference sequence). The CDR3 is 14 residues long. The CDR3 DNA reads TGTGCCAGCAGGTCCGGGGGAGACAATCAGCCCCAGCATTTT. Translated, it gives CASRSGGDNQPQHF.

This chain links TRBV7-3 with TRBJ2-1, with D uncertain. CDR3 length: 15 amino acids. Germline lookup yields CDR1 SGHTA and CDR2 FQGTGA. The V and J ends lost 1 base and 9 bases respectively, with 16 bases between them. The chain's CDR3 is CASSLNPGLLGEQFF. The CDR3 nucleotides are TGTGCCAGCAGCTTAAACCCTGGGCTCTTGGGTGAGCAGTTCTTC.

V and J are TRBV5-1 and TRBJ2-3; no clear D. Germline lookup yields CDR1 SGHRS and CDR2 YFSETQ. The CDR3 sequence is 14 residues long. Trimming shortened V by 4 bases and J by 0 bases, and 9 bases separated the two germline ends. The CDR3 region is CASSSLQSTDTQYF. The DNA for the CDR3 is TGCGCCAGCAGCAGCCTACAGAGCACAGATACGCAGTATTTT.

DNA for the CDR3: TGTGCCAGCTCACCTTTTTCCAATGAGCAGTTCTTC. Translation gives CASSPFSNEQFF. The rearrangement links TRBV18 to TRBJ2-1; D gene ambiguous. The CDR3 consists of 12 residues. Deletions cut 3 bases from V and 6 bases from J, with 6 bases between. Germline V gives CDR1 KGHSH, CDR2 LQKENI. Based on the CDR3 plus reference TRBV18 and TRBJ2-1, the full variable domain is NAGVMQNPRHLVRRRGQEARLRCSPMKGHSHVYWYRQLPEEGLKFMVYLQKENIIDESGMPKERFSAEFPKEGPSILRIQQVVRGDSAAYFCASSPFSNEQFFGPGTRLTVL.

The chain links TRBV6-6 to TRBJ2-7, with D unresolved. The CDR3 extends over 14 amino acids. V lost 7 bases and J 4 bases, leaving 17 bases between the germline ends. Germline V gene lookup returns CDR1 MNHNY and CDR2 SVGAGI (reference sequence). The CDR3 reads CASTDTSQAYEQYF. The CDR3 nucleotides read TGTGCCAGCACTGACACCTCCCAGGCTTACGAGCAGTACTTC.

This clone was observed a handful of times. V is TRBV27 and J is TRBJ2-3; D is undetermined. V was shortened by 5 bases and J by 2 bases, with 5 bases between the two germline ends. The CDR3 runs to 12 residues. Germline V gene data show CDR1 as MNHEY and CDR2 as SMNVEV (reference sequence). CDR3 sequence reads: CASSPHTDTQYF. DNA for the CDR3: TGTGCCAGCAGTCCACACACAGATACGCAGTATTTT.

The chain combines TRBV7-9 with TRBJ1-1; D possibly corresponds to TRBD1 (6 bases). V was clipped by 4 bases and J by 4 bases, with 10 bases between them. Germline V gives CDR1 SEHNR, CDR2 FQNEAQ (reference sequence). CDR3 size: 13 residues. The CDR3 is CASSSTGFTEAFF. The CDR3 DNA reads TGTGCCAGCAGCTCTACAGGGTTCACTGAAGCTTTCTTT.

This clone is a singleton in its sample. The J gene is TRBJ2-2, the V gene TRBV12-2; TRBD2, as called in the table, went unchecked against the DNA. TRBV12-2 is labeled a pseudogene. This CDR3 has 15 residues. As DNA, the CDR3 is TGTGCAAGTCGCTTAAACCGGGAGGTCACCGGGGAGCTGTTTTTT. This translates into CASRLNREVTGELFF.

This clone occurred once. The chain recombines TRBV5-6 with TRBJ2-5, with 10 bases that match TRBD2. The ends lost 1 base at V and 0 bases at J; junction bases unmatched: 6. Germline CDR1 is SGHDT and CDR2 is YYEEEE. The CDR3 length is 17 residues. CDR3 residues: CASSLKSSGGYQETQYF. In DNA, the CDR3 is TGTGCCAGCAGCTTGAAAAGTAGCGGGGGGTACCAAGAGACCCAGTACTTC.